The present T cell receptor (beta chain) was sequenced within a study of cytomegalovirus exposure and HLA in healthy donors. The PCR employed 60 Vbeta primers together with 13 Jbeta primers. Here immunoSEQ multiplex PCR was the method, and the copy in TCRdb shows in-frame clones only, minus some. The table lists more than 110,000 clones, approximately 80% of them singletons. Material for sequencing was PBMCs. The source of this sequence is a man in his fifties or sixties in good health and CMV-seronegative.

The CDR3 coding sequence is TGTGCCAGCAGTTACGGGACTAGACTTCGGGAGACCCAGTACTTC. Translating gives CASSYGTRLRETQYF. This chain connects TRBV6-5 to TRBJ2-5; 8 bases match TRBD2. The CDR3 sequence is 15 residues long. The germline V gene has CDR1 MNHEY and CDR2 SVGAGI. The V segment lost 2 bases and the J segment 5 bases; nucleotides outside the gene matches: 7.